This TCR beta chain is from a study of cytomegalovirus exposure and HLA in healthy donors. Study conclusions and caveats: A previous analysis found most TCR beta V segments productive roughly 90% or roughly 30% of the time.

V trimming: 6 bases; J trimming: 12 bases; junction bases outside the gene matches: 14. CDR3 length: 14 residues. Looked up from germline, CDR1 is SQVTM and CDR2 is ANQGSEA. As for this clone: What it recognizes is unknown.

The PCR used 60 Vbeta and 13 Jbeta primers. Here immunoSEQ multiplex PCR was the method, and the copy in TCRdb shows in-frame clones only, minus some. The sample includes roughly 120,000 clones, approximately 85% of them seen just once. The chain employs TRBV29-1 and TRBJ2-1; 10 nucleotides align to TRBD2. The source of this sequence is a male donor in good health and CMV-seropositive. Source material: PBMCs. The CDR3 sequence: CSVAFASGGGGQFF. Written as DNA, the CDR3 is TGCAGCGTGGCCTTCGCTAGCGGGGGAGGGGGGCAGTTCTTC.